The 9 T cell receptor beta chains reported below all come from one sample, sequenced in a study of blood T cell repertoires in COVID-19. The repertoire was sequenced with immunoSEQ multiplex PCR; TCRdb's copy has only in-frame clones and lacks some. In the table there are approximately 85,000 clones, roughly 87% of which are singletons. Material: peripheral blood. The receptor set was obtained from a woman between 50 and 59 years old with active or convalescent COVID-19.

The chain has TRBV18 and TRBJ1-3; 7 nucleotides line up with TRBD1. The CDR3 length is 20 residues. J gave up 0 bases and V 4 bases, and 18 bases lay outside the gene matches. Germline V gives CDR1 KGHSH, CDR2 LQKENI. The CDR3 region has the DNA TGTGCCAGCTCACTCAAAACAGGGGACGATTCCTCTTACTCTGGAAACACCATATATTTT. Its translation: CASSLKTGDDSSYSGNTIYF.

This rearrangement joins TRBV3-1 (or the pseudogene TRBV3-2) to TRBJ2-3; the D gene is possibly TRBD2 (6 bases). This CDR3 has 13 amino acids. CDR1 LGHDT and CDR2 YNNKEL come from the germline V gene (reference sequence). Trimming took 3 bases from V and 4 from J, leaving 8 bases between them. CDR3: CASSHPSADTQYF. The CDR3 nucleotides read TGTGCCAGCAGCCACCCTAGCGCAGATACGCAGTATTTT.

The chain employs TRBV21-1 and TRBJ1-2; TRBD1 is the table's D call, not checked against the DNA. TRBV21-1 is a recognized pseudogene. The CDR3 extends over 21 amino acids. Here the CDR3 reads CASSKTPGQGSDGLRPYGYTF. For the CDR3, the DNA is TGTGCCAGCAGCAAAACCCCGGGACAGGGCTCCGACGGCCTACGACCCTATGGCTACACCTTC.

J is TRBJ2-7 and V is TRBV7-9, with a tentative D call TRBD2 (5 bases). CDR3 length equals 15 residues. In germline, CDR1 is SEHNR, CDR2 FQNEAQ (reference sequence). The ends were cut back, 5 bases at V and 1 base at J, with 15 bases in the middle. As DNA, the CDR3 is TGTGCCAGCAGCCTGGGCGGGTCCCTTTCCTACGAGCAGTACTTC. Amino acids: CASSLGGSLSYEQYF.

This sequence joins TRBV6-1 and TRBJ2-7, with TRBD2 as a possible D gene (5 bases). Per the germline V gene, CDR1 is MNHNS and CDR2 is SASEGT. Trimming shortened V by 3 bases and J by 7 bases, and 13 bases separated the two germline ends. The CDR3 has 13 amino acids. CDR3 in amino acids: CASSEDFTREQYF. CDR3 nucleotides: TGTGCCAGCAGTGAGGACTTTACGAGGGAGCAGTACTTC.

The rearrangement uses TRBV27 and TRBJ1-5, with D possibly TRBD1 on 5 matching bases. Germline V gene data show CDR1 as MNHEY and CDR2 as SMNVEV (reference sequence). The CDR3 runs 14 residues. With 4 bases removed from V and 7 bases from J, the gap between germline ends came to 14 bases. The chain's CDR3 is CASSSGLMVQPQHF. The CDR3 bases are TGTGCCAGCAGTTCGGGACTTATGGTGCAGCCCCAGCATTTT.

The rearrangement uses TRBV4-3 and TRBJ1-5, with TRBD1 matching over 11 bases. The CDR3 length is 15 residues. V gave up 3 bases and J gave up 5 bases; unmatched junction bases: 3. Germline CDR1 reads LGHNA; CDR2 reads YSLEER. The CDR3, as DNA: TGCGCCAGCAGCCAGTGGACAGGGGGCGATCAGCCCCAGCATTTT. Amino acid sequence: CASSQWTGGDQPQHF.

This chain joins TRBV19 and TRBJ1-1; 7 bases fit TRBD1. V dropped 5 bases and J dropped 5; count of bases not matched to a gene: 8. Germline V gene sequence: CDR1 LNHDA, CDR2 SQIVND (reference sequence). The CDR3 is made up of 14 amino acids. CDR3 in amino acids: CASSLQTGRTEAFF. CDR3 bases: TGTGCCAGTAGTCTCCAGACAGGGCGGACTGAAGCTTTCTTT.

In DNA form, the CDR3 reads TGCGCCAGCAGCTTGGCAGGGAACTATGGCTACACCTTC. Translated: CASSLAGNYGYTF. This chain links TRBV5-1 with TRBJ1-2; D is possibly TRBD1 (5 bases). The CDR3 contains 13 residues. V shed 0 bases and J shed 2 bases, with 5 bases lying between them. Germline CDR1 reads SGHRS; CDR2 reads YFSETQ.